The clone carrying this T cell receptor (beta chain) was detected only once. Its antigen is as yet unknown. A clone one base away is much larger, so this may be a read error. This entry comes from a study of T cells in Graves' hyperthyroidism and ophthalmopathy. Study results and limitations: Blood also contained most expanded thyroid clonotypes above 0.001.

V shed 5 bases, J shed 6 bases, and the junction held 12 bases outside the gene matches. From germline, CDR1 is DFQATT and CDR2 SNEGSKA (reference sequence). This CDR3 comprises 14 residues. TCR beta CDR3 regions were amplified from RNA transcripts. RT-PCR in the first round (using the HTBI primer set) targeted the TCR CDR3. TCRdb re-called the multiplex PCR reads through MiXCR, storing one row per CDR3 protein. The repertoire consists of 500,000 to 700,000 distinct CDR3 sequences, with roughly a sixth occurring once and the leading ten covering 15% to 20%. The material sequenced was blood. This TCR came from a woman aged 18-29 years with Graves' hyperthyroidism. This chain connects TRBV20-1 to TRBJ1-2; 7 positions match TRBD1. In nucleotides, the CDR3 is TGCAGTGCTCTCAGATGTGAGGGGGCGAATGGCTACACCTTC. It encodes CSALRCEGANGYTF.